This T cell receptor (beta chain) was retrieved from a study of somatic mutations in cytotoxic T cells in rheumatoid arthritis. Positive magnetic bead selection separated CD4+ and CD8+ cells, and flow cytometry confirmed purity. The germline gives CDR1 LNHDA, CDR2 SQIVND (reference sequence). Trimming pared 2 bases from V and 2 bases from J, leaving 10 bases between. The length of the CDR3 is 15 residues. Libraries were prepared by immunoSEQ multiplex PCR; TCRdb keeps only in-frame clonotypes and omits some of them. The sample consists of under 20,000 clones, less than 85% of them appearing once. The J gene is TRBJ1-5, the V gene TRBV19; a possible D gene is TRBD1 (6 bases). The clonotype comes from an adult with rheumatoid arthritis. What was sequenced was CD8+ T cells sorted from blood. Here the CDR3 DNA reads TGTGCCAGTAGTATACGGGGGCGAGGCAATCAGCCCCAGCATTTT. Its protein is CASSIRGRGNQPQHF.